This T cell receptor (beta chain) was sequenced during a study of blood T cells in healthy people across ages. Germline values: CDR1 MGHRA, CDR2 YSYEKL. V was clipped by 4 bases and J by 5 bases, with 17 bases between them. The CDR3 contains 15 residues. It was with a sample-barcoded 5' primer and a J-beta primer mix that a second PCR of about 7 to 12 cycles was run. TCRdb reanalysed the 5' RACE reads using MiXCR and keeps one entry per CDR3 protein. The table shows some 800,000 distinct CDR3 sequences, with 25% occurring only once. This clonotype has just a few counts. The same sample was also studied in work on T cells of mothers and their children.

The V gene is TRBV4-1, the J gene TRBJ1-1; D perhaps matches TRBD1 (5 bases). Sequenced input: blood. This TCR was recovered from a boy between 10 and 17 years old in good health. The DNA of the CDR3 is TGCGCCAGCAGCCCACTGGTTGGGGGAGAAACTGAAGCTTTCTTT. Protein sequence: CASSPLVGGETEAFF.